This T cell receptor (beta chain) appears in the sequencing data of a study of cytomegalovirus exposure and HLA in healthy donors. Whole-study findings and limits: Rarity marked most TCR sequences, yet some public TCRs occurred in many donors. Cytomegalovirus-associated status was assigned to about 180 TCR beta chains. Analysis was carried out at a later point, and it linked a missense DCLRE1C variant to TCR beta V- and J-gene trimming. The authors judged a highly shared variant cluster likely a sequencing artifact.

Details on this clone: Its antigen is not known.

The CDR3 sequence is 13 residues long. Germline assignment: CDR1 SGHNT and CDR2 YENEEA. The V end was cut by 5 bases, the J end by 6 bases, with 10 bases between. PCR amplification relied on 60 Vbeta primers (plus 13 Jbeta primers). Assay: immunoSEQ multiplex PCR; the TCRdb copy retains only in-frame clones and omits some. The sample has 95,000 to 120,000 clones; over 60% are singletons. The V gene is TRBV11-3, the J gene TRBJ2-2; no reliable D call. Sample: PBMCs. This TCR derives from a young man in good health and CMV-seropositive. The CDR3 DNA follows: TGTGCCAGCAGCCTCCAGGTTCCCGGGGAGCTGTTTTTT. Protein: CASSLQVPGELFF.